The rows below give T cell receptor beta chains drawn from one sample of a study of shared clonotypes between healthy human individuals. The method was immunoSEQ multiplex PCR; TCRdb's version includes in-frame clones alone and lacks a portion of them. The sample holds more than 2,000,000 clones, approximately 94% seen once. Input material: naive CD4+ T cells sorted from blood. The receptors shown here come from a man between 18 and 35 years old in good health. Both conserved end residues are part of each CDR3. The order of the fields is D gene, V gene, J gene, CDR3 protein, CDR3 DNA. A D gene is named only where the DNA matches it firmly.

NA	TRBV7-2	TRBJ2-5	CASSFSRAQETQYF	TGTGCCAGCAGCTTTTCCCGCGCCCAAGAGACCCAGTACTTC
TRBD1	TRBV7-2	TRBJ1-2	CASSQGTGHGYTF	TGTGCCAGCAGCCAGGGGACAGGGCACGGCTACACCTTC
TRBD1	TRBV25-1	TRBJ2-2	CASSSGGTGELFF	TGTGCCAGCAGCTCAGGGGGAACCGGGGAGCTGTTTTTT
TRBD2	TRBV28	TRBJ2-1	CASSPSGGAYNEQFF	TGTGCCAGCAGCCCCAGCGGGGGGGCCTACAATGAGCAGTTCTTC
TRBD1	TRBV4-1	TRBJ1-5	CASSPDRVGNQPQHF	TGCGCCAGCAGCCCCGACAGGGTGGGAAATCAGCCCCAGCATTTT
TRBD1	TRBV9	TRBJ2-4	CASSVAPGQGGNIQYF	TGTGCCAGCAGCGTAGCTCCGGGACAGGGAGGAAACATTCAGTACTTC
NA	TRBV19	TRBJ1-1	CASSITVNTEAFF	TGTGCCAGTAGTATCACGGTGAACACTGAAGCTTTCTTT
NA	TRBV6-1	TRBJ2-7	CASSPGDSSYEQYF	TGTGCCAGCAGTCCAGGGGATAGCTCCTACGAGCAGTACTTC
NA	TRBV19	TRBJ1-2	CASTLSWNYGYTF	TGTGCCAGTACGCTTTCATGGAACTATGGCTACACCTTC
NA	TRBV30	TRBJ1-1	CAWSGNRKGTEAFF	TGTGCCTGGAGTGGGAACAGGAAGGGCACTGAAGCTTTCTTT
TRBD2	TRBV23-1	TRBJ2-7	CASSPPRLADYEQYF	TGCGCCAGCAGCCCTCCTCGACTAGCGGACTACGAGCAGTACTTC
NA	TRBV6-5	TRBJ2-5	CASGQGRLTQESQYF	TGTGCCAGCGGGCAGGGACGCCTCACCCAAGAGAGCCAGTACTTC
TRBD2	TRBV7-2	TRBJ2-1	CASSYVWGGTKSSYNEQFF	TGTGCCAGCAGCTATGTCTGGGGGGGTACCAAGAGCTCCTACAATGAGCAGTTCTTC
NA	TRBV10-1	TRBJ2-3	CASSEWSDLGDTQYF	TGCGCCAGCAGTGAGTGGTCGGACTTAGGGGATACGCAGTATTTT